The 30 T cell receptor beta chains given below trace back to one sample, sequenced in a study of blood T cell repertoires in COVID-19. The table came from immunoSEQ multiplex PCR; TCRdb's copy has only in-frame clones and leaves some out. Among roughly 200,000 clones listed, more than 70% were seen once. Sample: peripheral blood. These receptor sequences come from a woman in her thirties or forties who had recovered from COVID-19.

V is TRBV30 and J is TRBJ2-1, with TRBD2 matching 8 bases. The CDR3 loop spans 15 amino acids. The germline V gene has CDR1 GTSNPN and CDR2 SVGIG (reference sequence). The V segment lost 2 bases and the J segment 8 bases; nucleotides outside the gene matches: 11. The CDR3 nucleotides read TGTGCCTGGAGTAAAGCGGGAGTGGATGGGCATGAGCAGTTCTTC. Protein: CAWSKAGVDGHEQFF.

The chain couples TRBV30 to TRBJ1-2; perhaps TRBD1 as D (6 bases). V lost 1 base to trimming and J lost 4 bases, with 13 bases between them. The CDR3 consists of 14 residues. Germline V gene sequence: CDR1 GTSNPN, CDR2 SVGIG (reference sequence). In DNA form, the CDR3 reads TGTGCCTGGAGTGCTTCACAGGGCGTCTATGGCTACACCTTC. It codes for CAWSASQGVYGYTF.

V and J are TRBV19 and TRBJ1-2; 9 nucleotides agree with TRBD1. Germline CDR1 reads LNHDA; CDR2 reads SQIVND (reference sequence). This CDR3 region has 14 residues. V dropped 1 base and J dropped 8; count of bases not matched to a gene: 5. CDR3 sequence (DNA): TGTGCCAGTAGTATAGTCGGGACAGGGACCGGCTACACCTTC. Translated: CASSIVGTGTGYTF. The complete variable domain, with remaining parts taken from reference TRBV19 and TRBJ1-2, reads DGGITQSPKYLFRKEGQNVTLSCEQNLNHDAMYWYRQDPGQGLRLIYYSQIVNDFQKGDIAEGYSVSREKKESFPLTVTSAQKNPTAFYLCASSIVGTGTGYTFGSGTRLTVV.

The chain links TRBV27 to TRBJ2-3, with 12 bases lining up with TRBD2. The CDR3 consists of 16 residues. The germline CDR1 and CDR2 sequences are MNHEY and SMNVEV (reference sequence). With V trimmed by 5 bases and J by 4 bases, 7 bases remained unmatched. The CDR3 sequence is CASSPRTSGTADTQYF. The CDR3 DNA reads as TGTGCCAGCAGTCCCCGGACTAGCGGGACGGCAGATACGCAGTATTTT.

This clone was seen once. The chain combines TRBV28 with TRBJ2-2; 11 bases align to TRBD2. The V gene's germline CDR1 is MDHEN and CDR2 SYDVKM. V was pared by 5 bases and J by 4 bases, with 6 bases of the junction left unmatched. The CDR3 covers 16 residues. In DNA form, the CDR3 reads TGTGCCAGCAGTGTATTAGCGGGGGGGGCCACCGGGGAGCTGTTTTTT. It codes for CASSVLAGGATGELFF. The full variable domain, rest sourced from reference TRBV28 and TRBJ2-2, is DVKVTQSSRYLVKRTGEKVFLECVQDMDHENMFWYRQDPGLGLRLIYFSYDVKMKEKGDIPEGYSVSREKKERFSLILESASTNQTSMYLCASSVLAGGATGELFFGEGSRLTVL.

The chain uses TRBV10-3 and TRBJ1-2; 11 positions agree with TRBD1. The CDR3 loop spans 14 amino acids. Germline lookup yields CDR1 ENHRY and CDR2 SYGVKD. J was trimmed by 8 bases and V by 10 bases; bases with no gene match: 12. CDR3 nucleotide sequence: TGTGCCACGAGCAGCGGGACAGGGGGTCGCGGCTACACCTTC. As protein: CATSSGTGGRGYTF.

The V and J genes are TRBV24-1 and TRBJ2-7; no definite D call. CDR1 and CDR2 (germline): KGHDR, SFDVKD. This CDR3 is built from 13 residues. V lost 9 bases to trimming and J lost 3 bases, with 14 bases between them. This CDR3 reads CATPPSPDYEQYF. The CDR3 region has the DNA TGTGCCACCCCTCCGAGCCCCGACTACGAGCAGTACTTC.

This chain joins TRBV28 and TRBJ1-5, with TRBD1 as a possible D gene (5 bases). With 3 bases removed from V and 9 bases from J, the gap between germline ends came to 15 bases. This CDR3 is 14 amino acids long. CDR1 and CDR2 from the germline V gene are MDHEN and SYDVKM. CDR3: CASSLRQGGLPQHF. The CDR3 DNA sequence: TGTGCCAGCAGTTTGCGGCAGGGTGGTCTGCCCCAGCATTTT.

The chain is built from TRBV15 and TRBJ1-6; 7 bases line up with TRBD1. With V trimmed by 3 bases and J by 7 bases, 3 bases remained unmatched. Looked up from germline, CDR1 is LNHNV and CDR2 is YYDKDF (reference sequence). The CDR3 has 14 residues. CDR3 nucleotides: TGTGCCACCAGCAGCGGGACAGCCAATTCACCCCTCCACTTT. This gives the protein CATSSGTANSPLHF.

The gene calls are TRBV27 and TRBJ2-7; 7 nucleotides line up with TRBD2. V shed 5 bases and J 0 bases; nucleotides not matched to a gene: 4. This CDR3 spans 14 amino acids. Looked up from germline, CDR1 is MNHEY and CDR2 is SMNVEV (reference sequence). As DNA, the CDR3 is TGTGCCAGCAGTCCCCTAGCGGACTCCTACGAGCAGTACTTC. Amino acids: CASSPLADSYEQYF.

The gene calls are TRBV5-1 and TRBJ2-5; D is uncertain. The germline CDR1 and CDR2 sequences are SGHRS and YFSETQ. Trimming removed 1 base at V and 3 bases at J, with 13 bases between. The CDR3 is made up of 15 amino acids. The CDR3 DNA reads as TGCGCCAGCAGCTTGCTGGCCAGGCCAGAAGAGACCCAGTACTTC. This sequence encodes CASSLLARPEETQYF.

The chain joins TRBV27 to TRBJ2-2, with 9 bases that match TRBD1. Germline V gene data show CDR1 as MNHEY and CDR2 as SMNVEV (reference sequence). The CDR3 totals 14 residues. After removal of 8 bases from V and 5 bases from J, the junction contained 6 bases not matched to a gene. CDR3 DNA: TGTGCCAGCTTCGGGACAGGGTGGACCGGGGAGCTGTTTTTT. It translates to CASFGTGWTGELFF.

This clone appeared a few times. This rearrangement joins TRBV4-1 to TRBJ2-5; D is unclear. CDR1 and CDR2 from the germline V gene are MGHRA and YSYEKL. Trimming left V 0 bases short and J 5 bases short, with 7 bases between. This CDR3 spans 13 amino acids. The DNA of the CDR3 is TGCGCCAGCAGCCAAGATTTAGTGGAGACCCAGTACTTC. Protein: CASSQDLVETQYF.

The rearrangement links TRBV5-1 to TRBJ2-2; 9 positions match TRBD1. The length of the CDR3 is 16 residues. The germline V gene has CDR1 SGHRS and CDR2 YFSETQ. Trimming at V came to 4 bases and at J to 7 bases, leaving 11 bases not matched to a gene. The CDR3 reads CASSTGRDRVIGELFF. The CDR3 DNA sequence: TGCGCCAGCAGCACTGGGCGGGACAGGGTTATCGGGGAGCTGTTTTTT.

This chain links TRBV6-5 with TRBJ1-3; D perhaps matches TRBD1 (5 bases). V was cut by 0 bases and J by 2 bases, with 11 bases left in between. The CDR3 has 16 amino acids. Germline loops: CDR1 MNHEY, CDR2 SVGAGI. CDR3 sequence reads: CASSYSWPGTGNTIYF. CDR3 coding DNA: TGTGCCAGCAGTTACTCCTGGCCAGGGACTGGAAACACCATATATTTT.

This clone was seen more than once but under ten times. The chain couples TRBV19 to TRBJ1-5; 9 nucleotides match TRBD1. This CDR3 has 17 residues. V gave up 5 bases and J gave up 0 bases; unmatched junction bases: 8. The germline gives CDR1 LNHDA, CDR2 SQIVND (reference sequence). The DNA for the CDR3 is TGTGCCAGTAGTTCACCGTGGGGACAGGGTAGCAATCAGCCCCAGCATTTT. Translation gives CASSSPWGQGSNQPQHF.

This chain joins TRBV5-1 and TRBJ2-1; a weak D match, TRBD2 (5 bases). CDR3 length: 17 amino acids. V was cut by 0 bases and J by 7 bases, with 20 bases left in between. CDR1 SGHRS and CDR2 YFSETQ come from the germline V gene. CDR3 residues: CASSLANWEKRINEQFF. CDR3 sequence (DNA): TGCGCCAGCAGCTTGGCCAATTGGGAGAAACGGATTAATGAGCAGTTCTTC.

The CDR3 sequence: CASTQSGSYEQYF. The CDR3 DNA is TGTGCCAGCACCCAGAGCGGAAGCTACGAGCAGTACTTC. This sequence joins TRBV6-5 and TRBJ2-7; D might be TRBD2 (5 bases). Germline loops: CDR1 MNHEY, CDR2 SVGAGI. Between the trimmed V and J ends, which lost 7 bases and 3 bases, there was a span of 13 bases. The CDR3 consists of 13 residues.

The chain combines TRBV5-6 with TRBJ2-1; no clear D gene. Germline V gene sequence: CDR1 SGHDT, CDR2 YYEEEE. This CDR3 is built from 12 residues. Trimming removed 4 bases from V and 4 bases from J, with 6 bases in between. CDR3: CASSPRYNEQFF. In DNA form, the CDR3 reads TGTGCCAGCAGCCCGAGGTACAATGAGCAGTTCTTC. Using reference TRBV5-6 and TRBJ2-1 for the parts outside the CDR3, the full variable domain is DAGVTQSPTHLIKTRGQQVTLRCSPKSGHDTVSWYQQALGQGPQFIFQYYEEEERQRGNFPDRFSGHQFPNYSSELNVNALLLGDSALYLCASSPRYNEQFFGPGTRLTVL.

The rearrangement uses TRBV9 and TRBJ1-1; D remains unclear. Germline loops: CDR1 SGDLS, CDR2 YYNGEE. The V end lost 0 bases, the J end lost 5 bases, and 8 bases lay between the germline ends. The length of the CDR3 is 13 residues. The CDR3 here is CASSVGAGTEAFF. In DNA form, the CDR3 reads TGTGCCAGCAGCGTAGGGGCGGGGACTGAAGCTTTCTTT.

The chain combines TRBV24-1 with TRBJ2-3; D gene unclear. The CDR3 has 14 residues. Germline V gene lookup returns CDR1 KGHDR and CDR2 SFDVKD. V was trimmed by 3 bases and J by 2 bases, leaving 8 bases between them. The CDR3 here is CATSDTGLTDTQYF. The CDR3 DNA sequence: TGTGCCACCAGTGATACTGGTCTCACAGATACGCAGTATTTT.

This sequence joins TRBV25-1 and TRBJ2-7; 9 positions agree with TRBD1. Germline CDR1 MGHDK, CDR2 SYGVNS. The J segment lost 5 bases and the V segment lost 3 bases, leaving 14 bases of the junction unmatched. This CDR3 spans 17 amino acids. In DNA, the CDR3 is TGTGCCAGCAGTGACCCCACAGGGGGCCCCTCAATGGACGAGCAGTACTTC. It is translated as CASSDPTGGPSMDEQYF.

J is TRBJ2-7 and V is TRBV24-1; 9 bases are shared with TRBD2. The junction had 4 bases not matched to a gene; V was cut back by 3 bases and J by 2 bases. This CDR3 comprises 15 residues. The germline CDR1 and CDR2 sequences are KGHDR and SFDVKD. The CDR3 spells CATSDGAGGPYEQYF. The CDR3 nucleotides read TGTGCCACCAGTGATGGAGCGGGAGGTCCCTACGAGCAGTACTTC.

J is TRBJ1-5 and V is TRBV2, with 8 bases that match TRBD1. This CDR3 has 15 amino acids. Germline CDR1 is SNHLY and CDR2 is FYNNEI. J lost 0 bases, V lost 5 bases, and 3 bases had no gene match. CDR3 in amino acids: CASSSDRGSNQPQHF. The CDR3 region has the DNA TGTGCCAGCAGTTCCGACAGGGGTAGCAATCAGCCCCAGCATTTT.

The CDR3 loop reads CASSPPRGTAEAFF. CDR3 in DNA: TGTGCCAGCTCACCACCTCGCGGGACAGCTGAAGCTTTCTTT. The rearrangement uses TRBV18 and TRBJ1-1, with 7 bases aligning to TRBD1. V shed 0 bases, J shed 6 bases, and the junction held 4 bases outside the gene matches. This CDR3 is built from 14 residues. Germline assignment: CDR1 KGHSH and CDR2 LQKENI. The whole variable domain, remainder taken from reference TRBV18 and TRBJ1-1, is NAGVMQNPRHLVRRRGQEARLRCSPMKGHSHVYWYRQLPEEGLKFMVYLQKENIIDESGMPKERFSAEFPKEGPSILRIQQVVRGDSAAYFCASSPPRGTAEAFFGQGTRLTVV.

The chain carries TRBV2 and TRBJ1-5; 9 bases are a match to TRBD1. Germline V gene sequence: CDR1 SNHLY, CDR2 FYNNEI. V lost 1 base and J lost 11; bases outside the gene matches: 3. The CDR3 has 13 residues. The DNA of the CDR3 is TGTGCCAGCAGTGAAGGGACAGGGGTCGCCCAGCATTTT. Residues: CASSEGTGVAQHF.

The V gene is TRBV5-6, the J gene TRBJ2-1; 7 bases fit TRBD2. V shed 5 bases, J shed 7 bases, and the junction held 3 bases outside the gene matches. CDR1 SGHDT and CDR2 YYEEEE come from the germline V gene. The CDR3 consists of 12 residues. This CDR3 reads CASSLLANEQFF. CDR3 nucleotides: TGTGCCAGCAGTTTACTAGCGAATGAGCAGTTCTTC.

The CDR3 DNA is TGTGCCAGCAGTTACTCCAGGTTAGTGGAGTACTTC. This codes for CASSYSRLVEYF. This chain links TRBV6-2 or TRBV6-3 with TRBJ2-7; D call uncertain. This CDR3 region has 12 residues. Between the trimmed V and J ends, which lost 0 bases and 11 bases, there was a span of 11 bases. The germline CDR1 and CDR2 sequences are MNHEY and SVGEGT.

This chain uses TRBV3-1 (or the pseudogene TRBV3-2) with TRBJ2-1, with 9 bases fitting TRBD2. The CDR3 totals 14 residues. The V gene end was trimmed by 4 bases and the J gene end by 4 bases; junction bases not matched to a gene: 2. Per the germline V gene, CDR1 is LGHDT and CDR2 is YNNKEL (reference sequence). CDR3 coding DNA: TGTGCCAGCAGCCTTACTAGCGGGTACAATGAGCAGTTCTTC. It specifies CASSLTSGYNEQFF.

The CDR3 DNA follows: TGTGCCAGCAGTTACTCGGCGGTTGAAAAACTGTTTTTT. Its translation: CASSYSAVEKLFF. The rearrangement uses TRBV6-5 and TRBJ1-4; no clear D gene. With 0 bases removed from V and 7 bases from J, the gap between germline ends came to 6 bases. The CDR3 covers 13 residues. Germline lookup yields CDR1 MNHEY and CDR2 SVGAGI.